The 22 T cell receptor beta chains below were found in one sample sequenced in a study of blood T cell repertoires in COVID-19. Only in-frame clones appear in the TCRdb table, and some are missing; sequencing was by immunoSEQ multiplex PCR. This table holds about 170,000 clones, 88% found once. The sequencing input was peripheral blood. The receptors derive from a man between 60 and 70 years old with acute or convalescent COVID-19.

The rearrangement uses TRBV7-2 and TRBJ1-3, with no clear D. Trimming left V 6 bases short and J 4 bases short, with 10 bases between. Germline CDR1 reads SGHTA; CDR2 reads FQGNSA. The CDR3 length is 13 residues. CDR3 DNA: TGTGCCAGCAGAGTGTCGGGGGGAAACACCATATATTTT. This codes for CASRVSGGNTIYF.

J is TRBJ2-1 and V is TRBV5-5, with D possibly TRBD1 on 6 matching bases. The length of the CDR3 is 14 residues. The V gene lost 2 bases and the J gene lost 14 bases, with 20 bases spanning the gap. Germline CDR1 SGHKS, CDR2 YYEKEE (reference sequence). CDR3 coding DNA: TGTGCCAGCAGCTTATCCGGGACAAATCCGGATGAGTTCTTC. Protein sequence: CASSLSGTNPDEFF.

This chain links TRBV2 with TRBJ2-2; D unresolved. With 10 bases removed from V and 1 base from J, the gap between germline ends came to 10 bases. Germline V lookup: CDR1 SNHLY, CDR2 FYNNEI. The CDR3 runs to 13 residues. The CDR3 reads CAIAPGNTGELFF. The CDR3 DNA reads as TGTGCCATCGCGCCAGGGAACACCGGGGAGCTGTTTTTT.

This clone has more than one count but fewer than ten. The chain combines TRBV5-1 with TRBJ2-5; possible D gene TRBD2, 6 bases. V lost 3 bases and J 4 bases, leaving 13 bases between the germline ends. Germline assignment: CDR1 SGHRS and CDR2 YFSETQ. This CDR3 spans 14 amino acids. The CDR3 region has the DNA TGCGCCAGCAGCTACCTGACAGCGGGAGAGACCCAGTACTTC. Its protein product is CASSYLTAGETQYF. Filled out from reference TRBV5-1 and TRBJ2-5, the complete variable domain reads KAGVTQTPRYLIKTRGQQVTLSCSPISGHRSVSWYQQTPGQGLQFLFEYFSETQRNKGNFPGRFSGRQFSNSRSEMNVSTLELGDSALYLCASSYLTAGETQYFGPGTRLLVL.

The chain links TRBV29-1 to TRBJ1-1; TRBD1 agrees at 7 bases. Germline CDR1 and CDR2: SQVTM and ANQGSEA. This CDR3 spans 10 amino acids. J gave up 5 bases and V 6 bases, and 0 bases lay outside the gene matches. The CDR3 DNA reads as TGCAGCGTCAGGGGGACTGAAGCTTTCTTT. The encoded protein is CSVRGTEAFF.

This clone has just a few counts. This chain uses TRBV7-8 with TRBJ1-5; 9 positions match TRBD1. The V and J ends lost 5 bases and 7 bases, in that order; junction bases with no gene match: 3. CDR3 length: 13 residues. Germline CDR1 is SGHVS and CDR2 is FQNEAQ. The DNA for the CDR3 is TGTGCCAGCAGCCCGGACAGGGGACAGCCCCAGCATTTT. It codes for CASSPDRGQPQHF. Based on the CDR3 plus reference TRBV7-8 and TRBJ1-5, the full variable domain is GAGVSQSPRYKVAKRGQDVALRCDPISGHVSLFWYQQALGQGPEFLTYFQNEAQLDKSGLPSDRFFAERPEGSVSTLKIQRTQQEDSAVYLCASSPDRGQPQHFGDGTRLSIL.

The CDR3 here is CASSDPGGNQPQHF. The CDR3 bases are TGTGCCAGCAGTGATCCAGGGGGCAATCAGCCCCAGCATTTT. The chain combines TRBV25-1 with TRBJ1-5; D may be TRBD1 (6 bases). With 3 bases removed from V and 2 bases from J, the gap between germline ends came to 8 bases. Germline CDR1 reads MGHDK; CDR2 reads SYGVNS. The CDR3 is made up of 14 amino acids.

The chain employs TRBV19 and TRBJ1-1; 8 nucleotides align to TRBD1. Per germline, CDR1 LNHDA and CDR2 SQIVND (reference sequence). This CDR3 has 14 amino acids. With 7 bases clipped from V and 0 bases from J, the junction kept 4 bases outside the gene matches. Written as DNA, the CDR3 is TGTGCCAGTACCTGGACAGGGATGAACACTGAAGCTTTCTTT. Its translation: CASTWTGMNTEAFF.

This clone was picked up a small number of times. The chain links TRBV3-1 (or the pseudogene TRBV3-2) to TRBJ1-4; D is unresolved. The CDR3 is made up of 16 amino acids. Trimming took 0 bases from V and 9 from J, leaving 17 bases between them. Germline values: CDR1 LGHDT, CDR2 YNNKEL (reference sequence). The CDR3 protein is CASSQESRRREQKLFF. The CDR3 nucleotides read TGTGCCAGCAGCCAAGAAAGCAGAAGGAGGGAGCAAAAACTGTTTTTT.

For the CDR3, the DNA is TGTGCCAGCAGCAAAGGCGAGACAGCAGAGACCCAGTACTTC. The encoded protein is CASSKGETAETQYF. The chain carries TRBV21-1 and TRBJ2-5; the table's D call, TRBD1, has no DNA check behind it. TRBV21-1 is termed a pseudogene. The CDR3 length is 14 residues.

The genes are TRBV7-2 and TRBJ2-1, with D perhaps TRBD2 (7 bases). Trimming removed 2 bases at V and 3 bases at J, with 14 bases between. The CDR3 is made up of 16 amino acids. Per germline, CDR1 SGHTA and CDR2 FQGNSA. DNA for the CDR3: TGTGCCAGCAGCTTAACGGGGGGCAAGCTCTACAATGAGCAGTTCTTC. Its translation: CASSLTGGKLYNEQFF.

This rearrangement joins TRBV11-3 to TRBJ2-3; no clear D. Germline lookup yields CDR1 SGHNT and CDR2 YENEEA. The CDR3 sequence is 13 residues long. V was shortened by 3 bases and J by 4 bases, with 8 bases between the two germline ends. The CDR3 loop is CASSLSSADTQYF. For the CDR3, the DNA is TGTGCCAGCAGCTTGTCCAGCGCAGATACGCAGTATTTT.

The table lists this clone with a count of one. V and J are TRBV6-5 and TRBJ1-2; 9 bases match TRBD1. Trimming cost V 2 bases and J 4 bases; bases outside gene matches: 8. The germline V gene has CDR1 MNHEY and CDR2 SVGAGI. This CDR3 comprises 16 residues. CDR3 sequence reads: CASSYRTGTGFYGYTF. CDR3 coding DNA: TGTGCCAGCAGTTACAGGACCGGGACAGGGTTCTATGGCTACACCTTC.

The DNA of the CDR3 is TGTGCCAATGGACAGGGGGATTGTGACTATGGCTACACCTTC. This translates into CANGQGDCDYGYTF. V gene TRBV24-1 combines with J gene TRBJ1-2; 10 bases are a match to TRBD1. Looked up from germline, CDR1 is KGHDR and CDR2 is SFDVKD. The V segment lost 11 bases and the J segment 3 bases; nucleotides outside the gene matches: 8. CDR3 length: 14 amino acids.

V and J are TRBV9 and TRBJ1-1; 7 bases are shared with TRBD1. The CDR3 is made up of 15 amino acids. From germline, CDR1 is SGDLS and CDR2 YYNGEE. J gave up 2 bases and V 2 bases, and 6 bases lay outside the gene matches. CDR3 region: CASSVFRGRNTEAFF. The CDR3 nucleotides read TGTGCCAGCAGCGTTTTCAGGGGGAGAAACACTGAAGCTTTCTTT.

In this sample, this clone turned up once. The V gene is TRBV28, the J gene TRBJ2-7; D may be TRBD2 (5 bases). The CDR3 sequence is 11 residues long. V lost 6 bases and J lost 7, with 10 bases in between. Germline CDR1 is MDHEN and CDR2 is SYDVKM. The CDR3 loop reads CASSRRREQYF. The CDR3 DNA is TGTGCCAGCAGCCGTAGGAGGGAGCAGTACTTC.

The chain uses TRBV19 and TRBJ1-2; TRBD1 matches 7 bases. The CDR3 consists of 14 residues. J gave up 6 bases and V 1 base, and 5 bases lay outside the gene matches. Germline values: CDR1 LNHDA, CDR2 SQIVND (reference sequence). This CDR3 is CASSIGARGDGYTF. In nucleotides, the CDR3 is TGTGCCAGTAGTATAGGAGCCAGGGGGGATGGCTACACCTTC.

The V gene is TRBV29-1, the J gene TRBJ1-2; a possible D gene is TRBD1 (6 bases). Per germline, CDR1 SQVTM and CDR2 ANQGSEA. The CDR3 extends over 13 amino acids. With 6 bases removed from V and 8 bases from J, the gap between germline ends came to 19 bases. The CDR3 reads CSVVSPGERGYTF. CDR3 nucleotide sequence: TGCAGCGTCGTCTCCCCAGGGGAAAGGGGCTACACCTTC.

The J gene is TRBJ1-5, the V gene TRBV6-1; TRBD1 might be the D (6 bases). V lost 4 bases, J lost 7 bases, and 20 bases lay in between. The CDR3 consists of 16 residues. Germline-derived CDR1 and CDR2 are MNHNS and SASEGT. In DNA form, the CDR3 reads TGTGCCAGCAGTGCCCCCCGACAGGCTGTCTCGCAGCCCCAGCATTTT. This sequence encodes CASSAPRQAVSQPQHF.

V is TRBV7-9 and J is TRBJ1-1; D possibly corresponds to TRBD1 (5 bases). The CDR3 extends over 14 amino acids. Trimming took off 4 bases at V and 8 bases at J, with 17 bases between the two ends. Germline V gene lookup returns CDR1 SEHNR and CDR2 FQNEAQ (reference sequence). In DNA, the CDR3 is TGTGCCAGCAGCTCTCAGGGTTGGGGAACGGAAGCTTTCTTT. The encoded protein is CASSSQGWGTEAFF.

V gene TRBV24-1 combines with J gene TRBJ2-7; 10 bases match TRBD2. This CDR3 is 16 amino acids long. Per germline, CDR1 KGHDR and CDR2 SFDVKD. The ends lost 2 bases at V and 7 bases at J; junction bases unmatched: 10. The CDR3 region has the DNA TGTGCCACCAGTGATTCGGCTAGCGGGAGCCTGGAGGAGCAGTACTTC. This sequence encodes CATSDSASGSLEEQYF.

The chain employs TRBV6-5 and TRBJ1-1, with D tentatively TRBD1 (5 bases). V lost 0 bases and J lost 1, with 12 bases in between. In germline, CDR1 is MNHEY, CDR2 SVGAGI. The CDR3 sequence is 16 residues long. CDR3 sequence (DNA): TGTGCCAGCAGTTACTCTTGGGGCGCTGGGAACACTGAAGCTTTCTTT. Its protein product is CASSYSWGAGNTEAFF.